The 24 T cell receptor beta chains below were found in one sample sequenced in a study of blood T cells in healthy people across ages. Next came a second PCR, run for roughly 6 to 11 cycles, which used a sample-barcoded 5' primer along with a J-beta primer mix. TCRdb passed the 5' RACE reads through MiXCR, listing each CDR3 protein once. Of approximately 790,000 distinct CDR3 sequences in the sample, around 68% are singletons; the top ten hold roughly a quarter. The sample consisted of blood. All receptors come from a man aged 25 to 45 in good health.

This clonotype turned up a few times. This chain connects TRBV25-1 to TRBJ1-1; D unclear. V lost 1 base, J lost 1 base, and 4 bases lay in between. The length of the CDR3 is 13 residues. From germline, CDR1 is MGHDK and CDR2 SYGVNS. The CDR3 reads CASSEWGNTEAFF. Written as DNA, the CDR3 is TGTGCCAGCAGTGAATGGGGGAACACTGAAGCTTTCTTT.

The V gene is TRBV18, the J gene TRBJ2-7, with D maybe TRBD2 (5 bases). This CDR3 region has 12 residues. V lost 0 bases and J 9 bases, leaving 9 bases between the germline ends. Germline V gene data show CDR1 as KGHSH and CDR2 as LQKENI. The CDR3 protein is CASSPPGEGQYF. The CDR3 DNA follows: TGTGCCAGCTCACCACCGGGAGAGGGGCAGTACTTC. The entire variable domain, with the rest obtained from reference TRBV18 and TRBJ2-7, is as follows: NAGVMQNPRHLVRRRGQEARLRCSPMKGHSHVYWYRQLPEEGLKFMVYLQKENIIDESGMPKERFSAEFPKEGPSILRIQQVVRGDSAAYFCASSPPGEGQYFGPGTRLTVT.

This clonotype was seen a few times. The rearrangement links TRBV28 to TRBJ2-1, with D possibly called TRBD1 or TRBD2 (5 bases each). The CDR3 loop spans 13 amino acids. Trimming removed 6 bases from V and 5 bases from J, with 11 bases in between. Germline CDR1 reads MDHEN; CDR2 reads SYDVKM. CDR3 sequence: CASSGTGHNEQFF. The CDR3, as DNA: TGTGCCAGCAGCGGGACGGGCCACAATGAGCAGTTCTTC.

The J gene is TRBJ2-3, the V gene TRBV15; D assignment may be TRBD1 or TRBD2 (7 bases each). V shed 4 bases and J shed 5 bases, with 19 bases lying between them. The CDR3 has 16 residues. Germline values: CDR1 LNHNV, CDR2 YYDKDF (reference sequence). CDR3 amino acids: CATSTGGASGGDTQYF. As DNA, the CDR3 is TGTGCCACCAGCACAGGGGGGGCTAGCGGCGGAGATACGCAGTATTTT.

This clonotype has more than one count but fewer than ten. The CDR3 DNA sequence: TGCAGTGCTAGAGATTCCCGGACAGGGGCCTACGAGCAGTACTTC. Translation gives CSARDSRTGAYEQYF. The chain joins TRBV20-1 to TRBJ2-7; 9 positions agree with TRBD1. The CDR3 spans 15 residues. Trimming removed 0 bases from V and 2 bases from J; junction bases left unmatched: 5. CDR1 is DFQATT and CDR2 is SNEGSKA in the germline V gene (reference sequence).

This clonotype was recorded a few times. In nucleotides, the CDR3 is TGTGCCAGCAGCCAAGATCTACGGCTCACCCTCCGACAGACCCAGTACTTC. Protein: CASSQDLRLTLRQTQYF. J is TRBJ2-5 and V is TRBV4-2, with unresolved D. Germline CDR1 LGHNA, CDR2 YNFKEQ. The ends were cut back, 0 bases at V and 6 bases at J, with 20 bases in the middle. This CDR3 has 17 residues.

The V call is TRBV7-9, the J call TRBJ2-3; 9 positions agree with TRBD2. V shed 3 bases and J 1 base; nucleotides not matched to a gene: 8. Germline-derived CDR1 and CDR2 are SEHNR and FQNEAQ (reference sequence). There are 17 residues in the CDR3. CDR3 protein: CASSFSGGGLGTDTQYF. CDR3 DNA: TGTGCCAGCAGCTTTAGCGGGGGCGGTCTCGGCACAGATACGCAGTATTTT.

This clonotype was picked up a small number of times. The chain couples TRBV20-1 to TRBJ2-7; D may correspond to TRBD1 or TRBD2 (5 bases each). The V and J ends lost 6 bases and 6 bases respectively, with 15 bases between them. This CDR3 has 12 amino acids. Germline loops: CDR1 DFQATT, CDR2 SNEGSKA (reference sequence). CDR3 region: CSAPDQGAEQYF. CDR3 coding DNA: TGCAGTGCACCAGACCAGGGAGCCGAGCAGTACTTC.

This chain links TRBV9 with TRBJ2-1; 12 nucleotides line up with TRBD2. The CDR3 consists of 15 residues. After removal of 3 bases from V and 7 bases from J, the junction contained 5 bases not matched to a gene. Germline V gene data show CDR1 as SGDLS and CDR2 as YYNGEE. The CDR3 spells CASSELAGGKNEQFF. The DNA for the CDR3 is TGTGCCAGCAGCGAACTAGCGGGGGGAAAGAATGAGCAGTTCTTC. Full variable domain (missing parts from reference TRBV9 and TRBJ2-1): DSGVTQTPKHLITATGQRVTLRCSPRSGDLSVYWYQQSLDQGLQFLIQYYNGEERAKGNILERFSAQQFPDLHSELNLSSLELGDSALYFCASSELAGGKNEQFFGPGTRLTVL.

The chain carries TRBV28 and TRBJ2-1; 10 nucleotides agree with TRBD2. The CDR3 spans 14 residues. Trimming at V came to 2 bases and at J to 9 bases, leaving 4 bases not matched to a gene. The germline CDR1 and CDR2 sequences are MDHEN and SYDVKM. The CDR3 coding sequence is TGTGCCAGCAGTTTAAGCGGGGGGGCAAGTGAGCAGTTCTTC. It yields the protein CASSLSGGASEQFF.

This sequence joins TRBV4-3 and TRBJ1-4; tentatively, D is TRBD1 (5 bases). Between the trimmed V and J ends, which lost 1 base and 7 bases, there was a span of 10 bases. This CDR3 comprises 14 residues. CDR1 is LGHNA, CDR2 YSLEER, per germline. The CDR3 protein is CASSQARESEKLFF. DNA of the CDR3: TGCGCCAGCAGCCAAGCCAGGGAGAGTGAAAAACTGTTTTTT.

This sequence joins TRBV6-1 and TRBJ1-5; tentatively, D is TRBD1 (5 bases). The germline V gene has CDR1 MNHNS and CDR2 SASEGT. V lost 2 bases and J 3 bases, leaving 17 bases between the germline ends. This CDR3 has 17 residues. DNA for the CDR3: TGTGCCAGCAGTGAATTATCCAGGGAAAGGGTCAATCAGCCCCAGCATTTT. This codes for CASSELSRERVNQPQHF.

This clonotype was counted a single time. A read error may produce the germline difference seen at one junction end. V and J are TRBV20-1 and TRBJ2-3; D tentatively reads TRBD1 or TRBD2 (5 bases each). CDR1 is DFQATT, CDR2 SNEGSKA, per germline (reference sequence). The CDR3 has 14 amino acids. The CDR3 DNA sequence: TGCAGTGCTAGAGCGAGGGGAAGCACAGATACGCAGTCTTTT. This encodes CSARARGSTDTQSF.

This clonotype has a handful of counts. The chain carries TRBV20-1 and TRBJ2-7, with 8 bases that match TRBD1. Germline trimming cut 0 bases from V and 1 base from J; bases unmatched to any gene: 2. CDR3 length equals 14 residues. CDR1 and CDR2 (germline): DFQATT, SNEGSKA (reference sequence). This CDR3 reads CSARETGESYEQYF. DNA of the CDR3: TGCAGTGCTAGAGAGACAGGGGAATCCTACGAGCAGTACTTC.

This clonotype has only one observation. At one end the junction does not follow the germline gene, possibly because of a read error. J is TRBJ2-7 and V is TRBV2, with D hard to call. Judging by the DNA end, TRBJ2-5 fits better; the J call may be wrong. The CDR3 extends over 13 amino acids. CDR1 and CDR2 from the germline V gene are SNHLY and FYNNEI. The CDR3: CVSSERLRETQYF. In nucleotides, the CDR3 is TGTGTCAGCAGTGAAAGGCTAAGGGAGACCCAGTACTTC.

The chain joins TRBV7-2 to TRBJ2-2; TRBD1 matches 7 bases. V lost 5 bases and J lost 7; bases outside the gene matches: 10. Germline lookup yields CDR1 SGHTA and CDR2 FQGNSA. This CDR3 contains 15 residues. CDR3 loop: CASSGGQAWVGELFF. The CDR3 region has the DNA TGTGCCAGCAGCGGTGGACAGGCTTGGGTCGGGGAGCTGTTTTTT.

The V and J genes are TRBV2 and TRBJ2-4; 7 bases agree with TRBD1. The J call is in doubt because the DNA end fits TRBJ2-7 better. Germline loops: CDR1 SNHLY, CDR2 FYNNEI. The CDR3 loop spans 12 amino acids. The CDR3 spells CASSRDSIEQYF. CDR3 in DNA: TGTGCCAGCAGTAGGGACAGTATCGAGCAGTACTTC.

This clonotype was detected only a few times. The rearrangement uses TRBV4-1 and TRBJ2-6, with D perhaps matching TRBD1 (6 bases). The CDR3 length is 17 residues. Germline V gene data show CDR1 as MGHRA and CDR2 as YSYEKL. V was cut by 0 bases and J by 0 bases, with 9 bases left in between. CDR3 bases: TGCGCCAGCAGCCAAGACCGACAGGTCTCTGGGGCCAACGTCCTGACTTTC. Translated, it gives CASSQDRQVSGANVLTF.

The chain combines TRBV19 with TRBJ2-1; 7 nucleotides agree with TRBD1. This CDR3 region has 14 residues. V gave up 7 bases and J gave up 5 bases; unmatched junction bases: 8. In germline, CDR1 is LNHDA, CDR2 SQIVND (reference sequence). CDR3 amino acids: CASKKGTENNEQFF. The CDR3 DNA reads as TGTGCCAGTAAAAAAGGGACAGAAAACAATGAGCAGTTCTTC.

In this sample, this clonotype turned up a few times. This chain joins TRBV12-3 or TRBV12-4 and TRBJ1-1; 10 nucleotides line up with TRBD1. With V trimmed by 5 bases and J by 1 base, 1 base remained unmatched. CDR3 length equals 14 residues. CDR3 coding DNA: TGTGCCAGCAGTGGACAGGGGGGGAACACTGAAGCTTTCTTT. It encodes CASSGQGGNTEAFF.

The rearrangement joins TRBV6-5 to TRBJ2-2; tentative D call: TRBD1 (6 bases). Deletions cut 6 bases from V and 0 bases from J, with 11 bases between. The CDR3 runs to 15 residues. Germline V gives CDR1 MNHEY, CDR2 SVGAGI. The CDR3 bases are TGTGCCAGCAGCGGACAGATTTCGAACACCGGGGAGCTGTTTTTT. Its protein product is CASSGQISNTGELFF.

This clonotype was found a few times. The J gene is TRBJ2-7, the V gene TRBV29-1; perhaps TRBD1 as D (7 bases). The V gene lost 6 bases and the J gene lost 0 bases, with 12 bases spanning the gap. CDR1 is SQVTM, CDR2 ANQGSEA, per germline. This CDR3 comprises 13 residues. CDR3 protein: CSVEGQSSYEQYF. The CDR3 nucleotides are TGCAGCGTGGAGGGACAGAGCTCCTACGAGCAGTACTTC.

The V gene is TRBV9, the J gene TRBJ2-7, with no clear D. CDR1 and CDR2 from the germline V gene are SGDLS and YYNGEE. Trimming took off 0 bases at V and 2 bases at J, with 15 bases between the two ends. The CDR3 has 16 residues. The CDR3 DNA is TGTGCCAGCAGCGTAGGAGGTTGGTCTAGAGCCTACGAGCAGTACTTC. It is translated as CASSVGGWSRAYEQYF.

This clonotype was seen just once. The chain joins TRBV12-3 or TRBV12-4 to TRBJ2-1; 11 bases fit TRBD2. The CDR3 has 20 residues. Trimming cost V 0 bases and J 0 bases; bases outside gene matches: 10. The CDR3 region is CASSLALPGTSGRSYNEQFF. In DNA, the CDR3 is TGTGCCAGCAGTTTAGCGCTCCCCGGGACTAGCGGCCGCTCCTACAATGAGCAGTTCTTC.